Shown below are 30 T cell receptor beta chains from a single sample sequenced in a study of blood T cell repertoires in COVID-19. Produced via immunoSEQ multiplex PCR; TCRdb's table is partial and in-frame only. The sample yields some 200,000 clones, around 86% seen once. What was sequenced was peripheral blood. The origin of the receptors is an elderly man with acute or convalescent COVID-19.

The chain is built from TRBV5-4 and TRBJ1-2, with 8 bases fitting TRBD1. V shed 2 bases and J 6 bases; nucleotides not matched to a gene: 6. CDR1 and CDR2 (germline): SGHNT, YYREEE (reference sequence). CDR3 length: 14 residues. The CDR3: CASSFGQGDHGYTF. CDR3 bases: TGTGCCAGCAGCTTTGGACAGGGAGATCATGGCTACACCTTC.

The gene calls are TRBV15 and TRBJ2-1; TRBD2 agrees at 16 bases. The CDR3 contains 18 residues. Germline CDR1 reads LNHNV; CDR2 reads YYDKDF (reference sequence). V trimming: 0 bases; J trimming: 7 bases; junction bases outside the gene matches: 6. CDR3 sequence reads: CATSRDRGLAGGGNEQFF. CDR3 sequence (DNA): TGTGCCACCAGCAGAGATCGGGGACTAGCGGGAGGGGGGAATGAGCAGTTCTTC.

CDR3 nucleotide sequence: TGTGCCAGCAGGGGATCAGGGTCGAGCGAGCAGTACGTC. Translation gives CASRGSGSSEQYV. The chain couples TRBV6-5 to TRBJ2-7, with D perhaps TRBD1 (5 bases). V was clipped by 6 bases and J by 6 bases, with 15 bases between them. In germline, CDR1 is MNHEY, CDR2 SVGAGI. This CDR3 region has 13 residues.

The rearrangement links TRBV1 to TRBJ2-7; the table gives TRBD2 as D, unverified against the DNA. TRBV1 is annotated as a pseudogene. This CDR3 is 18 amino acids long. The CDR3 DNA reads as TGCACCAGCAGCCAAGTGGCTAGCGGGAGGCCGCCCACGGTGGAGCAGTACTTC. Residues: CTSSQVASGRPPTVEQYF.

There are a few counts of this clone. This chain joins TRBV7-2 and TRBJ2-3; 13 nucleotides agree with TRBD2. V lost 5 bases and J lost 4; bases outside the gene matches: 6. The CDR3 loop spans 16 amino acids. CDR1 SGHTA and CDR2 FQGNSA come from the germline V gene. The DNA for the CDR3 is TGTGCCAGCAGCCTGCGGACTAGCGGGAGACCAGATACGCAGTATTTT. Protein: CASSLRTSGRPDTQYF. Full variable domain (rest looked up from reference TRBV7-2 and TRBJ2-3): GAGVSQSPSNKVTEKGKDVELRCDPISGHTALYWYRQSLGQGLEFLIYFQGNSAPDKSGLPSDRFSAERTGGSVSTLTIQRTQQEDSAVYLCASSLRTSGRPDTQYFGPGTRLTVL.

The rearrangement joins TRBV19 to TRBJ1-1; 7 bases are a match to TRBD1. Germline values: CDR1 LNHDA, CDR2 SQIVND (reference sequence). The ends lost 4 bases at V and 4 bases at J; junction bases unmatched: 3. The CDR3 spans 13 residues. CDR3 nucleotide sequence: TGTGCCAGTAGTAAGGGGGCGCCCACTGAAGCTTTCTTT. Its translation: CASSKGAPTEAFF.

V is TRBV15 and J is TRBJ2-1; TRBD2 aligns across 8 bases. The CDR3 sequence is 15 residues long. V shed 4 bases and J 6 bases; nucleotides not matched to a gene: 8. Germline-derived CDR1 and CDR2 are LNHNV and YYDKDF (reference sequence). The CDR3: CATSTPGLVLNEQFF. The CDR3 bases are TGTGCCACCAGCACGCCGGGACTAGTTCTCAATGAGCAGTTCTTC.

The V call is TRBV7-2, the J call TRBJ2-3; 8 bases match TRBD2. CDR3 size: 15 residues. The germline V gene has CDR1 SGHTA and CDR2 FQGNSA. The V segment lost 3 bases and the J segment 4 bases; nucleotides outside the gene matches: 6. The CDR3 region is CASSFSGDPADTQYF. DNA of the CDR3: TGTGCCAGCAGCTTTAGCGGGGACCCCGCAGATACGCAGTATTTT.

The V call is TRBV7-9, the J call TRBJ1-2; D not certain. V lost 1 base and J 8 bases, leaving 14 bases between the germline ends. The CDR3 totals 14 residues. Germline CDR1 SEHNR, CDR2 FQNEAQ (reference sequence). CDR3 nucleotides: TGTGCCAGCAGCTTAGGTCCGGGGATCAGCGGCTACACCTTC. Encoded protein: CASSLGPGISGYTF.

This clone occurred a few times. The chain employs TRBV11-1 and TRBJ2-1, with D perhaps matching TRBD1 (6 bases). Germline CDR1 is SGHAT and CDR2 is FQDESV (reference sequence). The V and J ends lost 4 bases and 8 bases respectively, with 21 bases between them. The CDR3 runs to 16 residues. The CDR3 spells CASSSPRRTEGDEQFF. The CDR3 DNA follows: TGTGCCAGCAGCTCCCCCCGACGGACCGAGGGGGATGAGCAGTTCTTC.

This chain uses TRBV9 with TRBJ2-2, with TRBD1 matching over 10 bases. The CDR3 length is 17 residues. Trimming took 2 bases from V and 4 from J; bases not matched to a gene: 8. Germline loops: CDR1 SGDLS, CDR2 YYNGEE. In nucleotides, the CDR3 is TGTGCCAGCAGCGTGAACCGGGACAGGGGTACCACCGGGGAGCTGTTTTTT. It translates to CASSVNRDRGTTGELFF. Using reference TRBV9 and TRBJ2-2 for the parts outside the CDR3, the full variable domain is DSGVTQTPKHLITATGQRVTLRCSPRSGDLSVYWYQQSLDQGLQFLIQYYNGEERAKGNILERFSAQQFPDLHSELNLSSLELGDSALYFCASSVNRDRGTTGELFFGEGSRLTVL.

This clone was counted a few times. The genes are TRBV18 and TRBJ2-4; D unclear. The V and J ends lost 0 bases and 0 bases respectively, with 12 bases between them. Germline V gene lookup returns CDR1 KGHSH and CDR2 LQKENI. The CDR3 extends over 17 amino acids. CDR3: CASSPPGQRLAKNIQYF. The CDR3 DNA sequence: TGTGCCAGCTCACCACCGGGTCAGCGATTAGCCAAAAACATTCAGTACTTC. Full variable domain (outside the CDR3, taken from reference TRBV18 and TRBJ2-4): NAGVMQNPRHLVRRRGQEARLRCSPMKGHSHVYWYRQLPEEGLKFMVYLQKENIIDESGMPKERFSAEFPKEGPSILRIQQVVRGDSAAYFCASSPPGQRLAKNIQYFGAGTRLSVL.

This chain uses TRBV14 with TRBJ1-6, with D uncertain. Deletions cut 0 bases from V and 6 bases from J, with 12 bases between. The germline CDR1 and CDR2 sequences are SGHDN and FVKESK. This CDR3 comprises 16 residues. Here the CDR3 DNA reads TGTGCCAGCAGCCAAGATCTCGGGAGGATTAATTCACCCCTCCACTTT. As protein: CASSQDLGRINSPLHF. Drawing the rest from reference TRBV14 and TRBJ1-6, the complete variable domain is EAGVTQFPSHSVIEKGQTVTLRCDPISGHDNLYWYRRVMGKEIKFLLHFVKESKQDESGMPNNRFLAERTGGTYSTLKVQPAELEDSGVYFCASSQDLGRINSPLHFGNGTRLTVT.

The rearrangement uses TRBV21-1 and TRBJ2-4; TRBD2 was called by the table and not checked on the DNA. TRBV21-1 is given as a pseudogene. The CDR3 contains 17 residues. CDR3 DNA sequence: TGTGCCAGCAGCAAAGAGGAAAGAGGCGTAGCCAAAAACATTCAGTACTTC. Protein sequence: CASSKEERGVAKNIQYF.

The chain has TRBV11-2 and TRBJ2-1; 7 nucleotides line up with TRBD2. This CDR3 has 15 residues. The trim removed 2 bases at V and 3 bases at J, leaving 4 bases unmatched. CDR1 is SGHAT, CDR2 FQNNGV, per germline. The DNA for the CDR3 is TGTGCCAGCAGCTTATCGAGCGGGGACTACAATGAGCAGTTCTTC. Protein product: CASSLSSGDYNEQFF.

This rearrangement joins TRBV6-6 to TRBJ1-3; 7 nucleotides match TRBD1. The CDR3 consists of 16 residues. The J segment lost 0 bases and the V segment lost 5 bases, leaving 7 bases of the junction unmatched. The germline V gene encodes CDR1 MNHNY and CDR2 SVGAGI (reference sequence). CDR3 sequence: CASSQDRALSGNTIYF. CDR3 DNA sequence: TGTGCCAGCAGTCAAGACAGGGCGCTCTCTGGAAACACCATATATTTT.

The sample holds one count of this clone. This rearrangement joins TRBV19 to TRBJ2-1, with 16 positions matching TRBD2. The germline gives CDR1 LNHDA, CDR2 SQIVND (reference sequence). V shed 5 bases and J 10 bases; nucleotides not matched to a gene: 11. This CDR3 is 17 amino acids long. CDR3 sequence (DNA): TGTGCCAGTAGTCCCCTGGGACTAGCGGGAGGGCCTAGAGAGCAGTTCTTC. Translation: CASSPLGLAGGPREQFF.

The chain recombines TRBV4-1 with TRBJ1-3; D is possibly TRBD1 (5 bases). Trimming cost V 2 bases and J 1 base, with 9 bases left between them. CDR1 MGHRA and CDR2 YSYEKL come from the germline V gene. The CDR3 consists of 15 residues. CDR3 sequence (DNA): TGCGCCAGCAGCCAACGGGGGACTTCTGGAAACACCATATATTTT. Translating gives CASSQRGTSGNTIYF.

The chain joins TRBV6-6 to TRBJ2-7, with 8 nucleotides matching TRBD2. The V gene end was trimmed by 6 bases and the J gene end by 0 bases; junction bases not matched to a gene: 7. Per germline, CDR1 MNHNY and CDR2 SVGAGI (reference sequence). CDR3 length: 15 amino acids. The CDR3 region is CASSRRGDGSYEQYF. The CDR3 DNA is TGTGCCAGCAGCCGGCGGGGGGACGGCTCCTACGAGCAGTACTTC.

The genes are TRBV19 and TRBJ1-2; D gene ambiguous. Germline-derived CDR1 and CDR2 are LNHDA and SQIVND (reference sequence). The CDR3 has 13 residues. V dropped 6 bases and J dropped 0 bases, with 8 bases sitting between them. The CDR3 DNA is TGTGCCAGTAGCACGGGAGCTAACTATGGCTACACCTTC. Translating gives CASSTGANYGYTF.

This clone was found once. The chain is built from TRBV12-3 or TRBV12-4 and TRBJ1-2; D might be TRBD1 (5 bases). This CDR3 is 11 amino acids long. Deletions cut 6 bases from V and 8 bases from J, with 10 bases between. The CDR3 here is CASSTRQGYTF. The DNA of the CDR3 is TGTGCCAGCAGCACGAGACAGGGCTACACCTTC.

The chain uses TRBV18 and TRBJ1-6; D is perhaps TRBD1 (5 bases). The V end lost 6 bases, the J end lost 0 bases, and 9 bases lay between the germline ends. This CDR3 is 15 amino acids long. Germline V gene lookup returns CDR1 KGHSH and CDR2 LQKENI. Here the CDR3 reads CASSDSYSYNSPLHF. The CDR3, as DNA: TGTGCCAGCTCCGACAGTTACTCCTATAATTCACCCCTCCACTTT.

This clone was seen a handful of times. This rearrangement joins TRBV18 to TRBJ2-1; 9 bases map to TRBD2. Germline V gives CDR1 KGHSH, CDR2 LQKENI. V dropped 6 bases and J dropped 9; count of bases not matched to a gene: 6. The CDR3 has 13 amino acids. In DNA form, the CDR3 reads TGTGCCAGCTCGCGGGAGGGGAGTGGTGAGCAGTTCTTC. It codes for CASSREGSGEQFF.

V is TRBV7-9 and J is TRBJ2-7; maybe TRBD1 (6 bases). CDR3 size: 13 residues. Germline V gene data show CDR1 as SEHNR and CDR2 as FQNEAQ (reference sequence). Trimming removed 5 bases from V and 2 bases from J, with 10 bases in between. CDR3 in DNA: TGTGCCAGCAGCATTTGGACAGCCTACGAGCAGTACTTC. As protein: CASSIWTAYEQYF.

CDR3 residues: CASSLQGADNQPQHF. CDR3 sequence (DNA): TGTGCCAGCAGTCTACAGGGGGCGGACAATCAGCCCCAGCATTTT. This rearrangement joins TRBV6-5 to TRBJ1-5, with 9 bases matching TRBD1. Germline CDR1 MNHEY, CDR2 SVGAGI. The CDR3 is 15 amino acids. With 5 bases clipped from V and 3 bases from J, the junction kept 5 bases outside the gene matches.

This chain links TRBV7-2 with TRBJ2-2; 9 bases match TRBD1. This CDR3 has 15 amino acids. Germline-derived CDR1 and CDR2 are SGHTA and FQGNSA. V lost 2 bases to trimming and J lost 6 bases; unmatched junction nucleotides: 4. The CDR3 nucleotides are TGTGCCAGCAGCTTACAACAGGGGGCCCCCGGGGAGCTGTTTTTT. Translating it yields CASSLQQGAPGELFF.

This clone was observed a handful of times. The CDR3 spells CASSWGATSYNEQFF. In nucleotides, the CDR3 is TGTGCCAGCAGCTGGGGAGCAACCTCCTACAATGAGCAGTTCTTC. V usage is TRBV5-4 and J usage is TRBJ2-1; weak D call: TRBD2 (5 bases). V gave up 3 bases and J gave up 0 bases, with 10 bases separating them. The germline V gene encodes CDR1 SGHNT and CDR2 YYREEE (reference sequence). This CDR3 comprises 15 residues.

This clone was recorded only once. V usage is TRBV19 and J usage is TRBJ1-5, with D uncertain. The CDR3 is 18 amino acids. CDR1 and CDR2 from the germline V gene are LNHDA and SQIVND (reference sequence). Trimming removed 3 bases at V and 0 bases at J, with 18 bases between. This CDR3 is CASSIGVEAQYSNQPQHF. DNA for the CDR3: TGTGCCAGTAGTATCGGGGTGGAAGCTCAGTATAGCAATCAGCCCCAGCATTTT.

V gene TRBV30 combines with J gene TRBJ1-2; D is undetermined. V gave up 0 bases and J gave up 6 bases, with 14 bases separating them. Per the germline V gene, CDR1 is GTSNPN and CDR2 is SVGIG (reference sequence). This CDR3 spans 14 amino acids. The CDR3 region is CAWSVLPMRHGYTF. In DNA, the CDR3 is TGTGCCTGGAGTGTACTCCCCATGCGGCATGGCTACACCTTC.

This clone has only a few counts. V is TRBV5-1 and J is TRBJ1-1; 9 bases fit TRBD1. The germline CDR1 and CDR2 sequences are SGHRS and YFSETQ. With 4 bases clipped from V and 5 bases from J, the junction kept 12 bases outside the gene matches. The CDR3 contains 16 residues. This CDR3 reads CASSKGQGRTITEAFF. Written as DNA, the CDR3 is TGCGCCAGCAGCAAGGGACAGGGCCGAACGATTACTGAAGCTTTCTTT.